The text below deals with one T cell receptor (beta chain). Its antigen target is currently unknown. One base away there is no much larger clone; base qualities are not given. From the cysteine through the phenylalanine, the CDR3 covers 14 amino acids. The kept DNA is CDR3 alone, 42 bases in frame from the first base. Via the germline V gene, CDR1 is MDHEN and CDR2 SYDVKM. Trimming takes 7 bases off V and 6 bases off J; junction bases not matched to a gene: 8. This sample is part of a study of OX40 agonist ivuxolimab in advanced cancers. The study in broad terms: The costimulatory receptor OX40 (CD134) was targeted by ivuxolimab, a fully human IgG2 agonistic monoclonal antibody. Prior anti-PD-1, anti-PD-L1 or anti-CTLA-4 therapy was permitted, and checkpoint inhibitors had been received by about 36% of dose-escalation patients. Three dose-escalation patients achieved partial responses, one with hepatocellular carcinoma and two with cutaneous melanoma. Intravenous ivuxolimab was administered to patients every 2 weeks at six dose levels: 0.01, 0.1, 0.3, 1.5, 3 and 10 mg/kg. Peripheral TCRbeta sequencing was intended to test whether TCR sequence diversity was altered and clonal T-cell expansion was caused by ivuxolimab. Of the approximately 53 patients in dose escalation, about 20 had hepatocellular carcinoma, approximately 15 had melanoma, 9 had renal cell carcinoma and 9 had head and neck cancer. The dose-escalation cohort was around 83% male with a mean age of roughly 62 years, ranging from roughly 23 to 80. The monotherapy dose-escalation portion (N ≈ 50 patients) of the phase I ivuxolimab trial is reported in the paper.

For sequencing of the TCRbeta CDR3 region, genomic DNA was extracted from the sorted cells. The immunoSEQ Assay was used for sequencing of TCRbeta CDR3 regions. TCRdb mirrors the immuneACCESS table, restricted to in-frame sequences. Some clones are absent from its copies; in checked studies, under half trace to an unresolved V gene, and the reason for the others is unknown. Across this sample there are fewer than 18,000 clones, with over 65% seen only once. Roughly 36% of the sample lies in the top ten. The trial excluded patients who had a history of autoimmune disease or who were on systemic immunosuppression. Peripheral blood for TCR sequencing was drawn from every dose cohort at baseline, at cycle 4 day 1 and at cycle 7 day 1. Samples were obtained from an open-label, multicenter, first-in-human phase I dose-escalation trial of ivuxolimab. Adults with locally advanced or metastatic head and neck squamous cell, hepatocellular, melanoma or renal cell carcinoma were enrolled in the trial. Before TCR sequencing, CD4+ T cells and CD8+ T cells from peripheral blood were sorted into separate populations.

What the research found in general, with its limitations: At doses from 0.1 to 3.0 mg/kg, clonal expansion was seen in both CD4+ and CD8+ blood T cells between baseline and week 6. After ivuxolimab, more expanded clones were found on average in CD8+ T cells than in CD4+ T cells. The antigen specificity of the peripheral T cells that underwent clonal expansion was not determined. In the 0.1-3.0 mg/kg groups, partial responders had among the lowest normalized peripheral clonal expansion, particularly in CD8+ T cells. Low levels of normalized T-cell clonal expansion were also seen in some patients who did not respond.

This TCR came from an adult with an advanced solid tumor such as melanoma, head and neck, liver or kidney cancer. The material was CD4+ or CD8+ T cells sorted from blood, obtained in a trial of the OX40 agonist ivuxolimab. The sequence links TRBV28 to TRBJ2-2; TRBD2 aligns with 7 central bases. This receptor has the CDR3 CASTGDYGAGELFF. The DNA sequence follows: TGTGCCAGCACGGGGGACTACGGCGCCGGGGAGCTGTTTTTT. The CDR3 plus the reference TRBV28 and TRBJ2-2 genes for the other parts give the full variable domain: DVKVTQSSRYLVKRTGEKVFLECVQDMDHENMFWYRQDPGLGLRLIYFSYDVKMKEKGDIPEGYSVSREKKERFSLILESASTNQTSMYLCASTGDYGAGELFFGEGSRLTVL.